This T cell receptor beta chain was sequenced for a study of shared clonotypes between healthy human individuals. Turning to the study itself: Donors had three CD4 naive, three CD4 memory, two CD8 naive and one CD8 memory plate apiece.

Points on this clone: As yet, its antigen is unknown.

Libraries were prepared by immunoSEQ multiplex PCR; TCRdb keeps only in-frame clonotypes and omits some of them. The sample includes around 2,000,000 clones, roughly 95% of them seen just once. Study-level points and caveats: Rarefaction indicated that sorted-subset sequencing remained incomplete although depth was large. Sharing of clonotypes among donors was expected to vary with sequencing depth.

J was trimmed by 2 bases and V by 2 bases; bases with no gene match: 6. There are 15 residues in the CDR3. The germline V gene has CDR1 SGHNT and CDR2 YYREEE (reference sequence). This clonotype was sampled from a man younger than 35 in good health. Specimen: naive CD4+ T cells sorted from blood. Subset of the sample: CD45RA+ positively selected. The chain uses TRBV5-4 and TRBJ2-7; 8 positions match TRBD1. CDR3 protein: CASSFGSGGAYEQYF. CDR3 coding DNA: TGTGCCAGCAGCTTTGGCTCAGGGGGCGCCTACGAGCAGTACTTC.